The source of this T cell receptor (beta chain) is a study of CD8+ T cells in alopecia areata. Study-level information: People stayed on tofacitinib for 6 to 18 months, then stopped the drug for 6 months.

In germline, CDR1 is MGHDK, CDR2 SYGVNS. Trimming removed 2 bases from V and 0 bases from J, with 11 bases in between. This CDR3 has 16 residues. Treatment of the sample: oral pan-JAK inhibitor, 5-10 mg twice daily. This clone was observed a few times. RNA, once extracted, was reverse transcribed into cDNA for use as the sequencing template. Sequencing was performed with immunoSEQ multiplex PCR; in TCRdb, only in-frame clones are kept and a portion is missing. Of under 150,000 clones listed, 56% are singletons. Source: CD4+ T cells sorted from blood, taken at week 24, from a patient treated with tofacitinib. The J gene is TRBJ2-1, the V gene TRBV25-1; tentative D call: TRBD2 (5 bases). This TCR came from a human donor with alopecia areata. This CDR3 is CASSETTGSSYNEQFF. The DNA of the CDR3 is TGTGCCAGCAGTGAAACGACGGGGAGCTCCTACAATGAGCAGTTCTTC.